These 4 T cell receptor beta chains share one sample of origin, sequenced in a study of blood T cell repertoires in COVID-19 (dated by TCRdb to the early 2020s). Receptors were amplified or captured by the immunoSEQ multiplex PCR assay. The source is immuneACCESS, and TCRdb retained only in-frame sequences with V and J called. Part of the clones is not carried over; for the studies checked, unresolved V genes explain less than half of this, and the remainder is unexplained. For this sample there are around 230,000 clones; about nine tenths appear just once. About 2% of the sample lies in the top ten. Source material: peripheral blood. The receptors were gathered from a man aged 25 to 45 who had recovered from COVID-19.

This chain connects TRBV10-2 to TRBJ2-5, with D uncertain. This CDR3 spans 13 amino acids. CDR1 and CDR2 from the germline V gene are WSHSY and SAAADI. V shed 7 bases and J shed 5 bases, with 14 bases lying between them. The CDR3 nucleotides are TGCGCCAGCACACCGCGGTCCGAGGAGACCCAGTACTTC. Protein product: CASTPRSEETQYF.

The chain carries TRBV19 and TRBJ2-5; possibly TRBD2 for D (6 bases). Germline V gives CDR1 LNHDA, CDR2 SQIVND (reference sequence). With 5 bases removed from V and 5 bases from J, the gap between germline ends came to 12 bases. The CDR3 has 13 residues. The CDR3 sequence: CASSSGRQETQYF. CDR3 coding DNA: TGTGCCAGTAGTTCAGGGAGGCAGGAGACCCAGTACTTC.

V is TRBV29-1 and J is TRBJ2-1; D call uncertain. The V gene lost 3 bases and the J gene lost 0 bases, with 6 bases spanning the gap. This CDR3 has 13 amino acids. Looked up from germline, CDR1 is SQVTM and CDR2 is ANQGSEA. The CDR3 nucleotides are TGCAGCGTTGACTTGGCCTCCTACAATGAGCAGTTCTTC. Translation gives CSVDLASYNEQFF.

The chain has TRBV6-2 or TRBV6-3 and TRBJ2-2; D not resolved. V was shortened by 5 bases and J by 1 base, with 8 bases between the two germline ends. Germline V lookup: CDR1 MNHEY, CDR2 SVGEGT. The length of the CDR3 is 14 residues. The CDR3 sequence: CASSHPLNTGELFF. The CDR3 region has the DNA TGTGCCAGCAGTCATCCATTGAACACCGGGGAGCTGTTTTTT.